Shown below are 21 T cell receptor beta chains from a single sample sequenced in a study of CD8 T cells in Susac syndrome (dated by TCRdb to 2018 to 2020). To prepare the library, the immunoSEQ multiplex PCR assay was applied. RNA was extracted using the RNeasy kit, and roughly 0.5 to 1 microgram was reverse transcribed with random hexamers. The public sequencing data were trimmed at Q25 with fastp and processed into clonotypes with MiXCR by TCRdb, which kept only in-frame beta chains. Each record represents a unique CDR3 protein, reported with the most common genes and DNA among its rows. In all, the sample holds 200,000 or so distinct CDR3 sequences, and more than 90% of those were seen once. The top ten clones comprise about 0.087% of the sample. Specimen: CD4+ T cells from PBMCs. Every receptor here comes from a human donor with multiple sclerosis.

This chain uses TRBV9 with TRBJ2-2; TRBD1 matches 8 bases. The ends lost 5 bases at V and 1 base at J; junction bases unmatched: 4. Germline V gives CDR1 SGDLS, CDR2 YYNGEE. CDR3 size: 15 residues. Written as DNA, the CDR3 is TGTGCCAGCAGGATTGGACAGGGGAACACCGGGGAGCTGTTTTTT. Translated, it gives CASRIGQGNTGELFF.

This clonotype appeared once. The CDR3 DNA reads as TGTGCCAGCAAGGAACGAGCTGGGGCCAACGTCCTGACTTTC. Translated: CASKERAGANVLTF. V is TRBV2 and J is TRBJ2-6; D is unresolved. The CDR3 length is 14 residues. Germline values: CDR1 SNHLY, CDR2 FYNNEI. Deletions cut 7 bases from V and 2 bases from J, with 9 bases between.

The V call is TRBV20-1, the J call TRBJ1-1; no clear D gene. Trimming removed 3 bases from V and 5 bases from J, with 7 bases in between. Germline loops: CDR1 DFQATT, CDR2 SNEGSKA (reference sequence). The CDR3 extends over 11 amino acids. In nucleotides, the CDR3 is TGCAGTGCTAGTCCACAGACTGAAGCTTTCTTT. Protein product: CSASPQTEAFF.

The V gene is TRBV20-1, the J gene TRBJ1-1; no clear D. Deletions cut 3 bases from V and 1 base from J, with 9 bases between. The germline gives CDR1 DFQATT, CDR2 SNEGSKA (reference sequence). The CDR3 covers 13 residues. For the CDR3, the DNA is TGCAGTGCTAGTCGGACCCAGAACACTGAAGCTTTCTTT. This gives the protein CSASRTQNTEAFF.

The CDR3, as DNA: TGTGCCAGCAGCCCCCTTGTAGGTGCTAGCGGGAGGGCCGATACGCAGTATTTT. Its translation is CASSPLVGASGRADTQYF. J is TRBJ2-3 and V is TRBV9; 12 bases are shared with TRBD2. Germline assignment: CDR1 SGDLS and CDR2 YYNGEE. V gave up 4 bases and J gave up 6 bases; unmatched junction bases: 15. The CDR3 totals 18 residues.

The rearrangement joins TRBV20-1 to TRBJ2-7; 12 bases align to TRBD2. The CDR3 loop spans 12 amino acids. J was trimmed by 12 bases and V by 6 bases; bases with no gene match: 9. Germline CDR1 reads DFQATT; CDR2 reads SNEGSKA (reference sequence). The CDR3, as DNA: TGCAGTGCCATGACTAGCGGGAGAGTTCTGTACTTC. It encodes CSAMTSGRVLYF.

The chain recombines TRBV5-4 with TRBJ2-1, with TRBD2 identical over 11 bases. V was pared by 4 bases and J by 4 bases, with 7 bases of the junction left unmatched. This CDR3 has 16 amino acids. Germline V gene lookup returns CDR1 SGHNT and CDR2 YYREEE (reference sequence). Here the CDR3 reads CASSHATSGRYNEQFF. Written as DNA, the CDR3 is TGTGCCAGCAGCCACGCCACTAGCGGGAGATACAATGAGCAGTTCTTC.

The CDR3 protein is CSAKLNPYEQYF. In DNA, the CDR3 is TGCAGTGCCAAACTGAATCCCTACGAGCAGTACTTC. The chain has TRBV20-1 and TRBJ2-7; no firm D call. The germline V gene encodes CDR1 DFQATT and CDR2 SNEGSKA (reference sequence). The length of the CDR3 is 12 residues. V gave up 6 bases and J gave up 2 bases, with 11 bases separating them.

The chain recombines TRBV19 with TRBJ1-2; D unclear. This CDR3 has 12 amino acids. Germline CDR1 reads LNHDA; CDR2 reads SQIVND (reference sequence). The V end was cut by 6 bases, the J end by 6 bases, with 11 bases between. CDR3 DNA: TGTGCCAGTAGGATCGGACTGCATGGCTACACCTTC. Translated, it gives CASRIGLHGYTF.

The CDR3 DNA is TGCAGTGCCATGGGGTGGTCGGGACAGGGGGGCCGTACTAGTGGCTACACCTTC. Translation gives CSAMGWSGQGGRTSGYTF. This chain joins TRBV20-1 and TRBJ1-2; 11 bases agree with TRBD1. Germline CDR1 is DFQATT and CDR2 is SNEGSKA (reference sequence). The CDR3 contains 18 residues. Germline trimming cut 6 bases from V and 7 bases from J; bases unmatched to any gene: 22.

This clonotype was found once. The gene calls are TRBV27 and TRBJ2-7; 8 bases are a match to TRBD2. The trim removed 5 bases at V and 3 bases at J, leaving 15 bases unmatched. Germline loops: CDR1 MNHEY, CDR2 SMNVEV (reference sequence). The CDR3 spans 17 residues. The CDR3 nucleotides are TGTGCCAGCAGTCCCGGACTAGCCGGAGGGGGTTACTACGAGCAGTACTTC. Translation gives CASSPGLAGGGYYEQYF.

The chain combines TRBV6-1 with TRBJ1-1; D remains unclear. There are 14 residues in the CDR3. Per germline, CDR1 MNHNS and CDR2 SASEGT. V was pared by 2 bases and J by 3 bases, with 10 bases between. The CDR3 nucleotides are TGTGCCAGCAGTGAACTGCGGAGGCACACTGAAGCTTTCTTT. Its protein product is CASSELRRHTEAFF.

V is TRBV6-6 and J is TRBJ1-2; 8 positions match TRBD1. Per the germline V gene, CDR1 is MNHNY and CDR2 is SVGAGI (reference sequence). Losses at the gene ends were 4 bases for V and 2 bases for J; bases not matched to a gene: 6. The CDR3 runs 15 residues. CDR3 bases: TGTGCCAGCAGTTCCGGGACAGGACCAAACTATGGCTACACCTTC. As protein: CASSSGTGPNYGYTF.

This chain connects TRBV20-1 to TRBJ2-5; 8 bases map to TRBD1. Germline CDR1 and CDR2: DFQATT and SNEGSKA (reference sequence). V shed 3 bases and J 3 bases; nucleotides not matched to a gene: 9. The CDR3 runs to 15 residues. CDR3 sequence reads: CSASSDRGTKETQYF. DNA of the CDR3: TGCAGTGCTAGTTCCGACAGGGGCACGAAAGAGACCCAGTACTTC.

This rearrangement joins TRBV30 to TRBJ2-3; D is unclear. This CDR3 is built from 14 residues. Germline CDR1 reads GTSNPN; CDR2 reads SVGIG (reference sequence). The V end was cut by 4 bases, the J end by 1 base, with 12 bases between. The CDR3, as DNA: TGTGCCTGGACTAGACTGGCGGGCACAGATACGCAGTATTTT. Translated, it gives CAWTRLAGTDTQYF.

The chain joins TRBV20-1 to TRBJ1-2; D is ambiguous. CDR3 length equals 10 residues. The V gene lost 7 bases and the J gene lost 1 base, with 4 bases spanning the gap. Germline CDR1 reads DFQATT; CDR2 reads SNEGSKA (reference sequence). The CDR3: CSVLNYGYTF. The CDR3 nucleotides are TGCAGTGTTCTTAACTATGGCTACACCTTC.

V is TRBV27 and J is TRBJ2-7, with a possible D match to TRBD2 (5 bases). The CDR3 is made up of 14 amino acids. V was clipped by 8 bases and J by 3 bases, with 17 bases between them. The germline CDR1 and CDR2 sequences are MNHEY and SMNVEV (reference sequence). CDR3 loop: CASGIAPGIYEQYF. In DNA form, the CDR3 reads TGTGCCAGCGGTATCGCGCCCGGGATCTACGAGCAGTACTTC.

This clonotype was counted a single time. CDR3 amino acids: CASSSTGTGIATVQFF. The CDR3 DNA sequence: TGCGCCAGCAGCTCCACCGGGACAGGGATAGCGACCGTCCAGTTCTTC. This chain joins TRBV5-1 and TRBJ2-1; TRBD1 aligns across 9 bases. The length of the CDR3 is 16 residues. V lost 3 bases to trimming and J lost 13 bases; unmatched junction nucleotides: 17. Germline-derived CDR1 and CDR2 are SGHRS and YFSETQ.

The chain recombines TRBV6-2 or TRBV6-3 with TRBJ1-5; D is unclear. The CDR3 length is 14 residues. Germline V gene sequence: CDR1 MNHEY, CDR2 SVGEGT. Trimming removed 4 bases from V and 2 bases from J, with 9 bases in between. For the CDR3, the DNA is TGTGCCAGCAGTTTGGGGTCCCGCAATCAGCCCCAGCATTTT. It codes for CASSLGSRNQPQHF.

This chain joins TRBV12-3 or TRBV12-4 and TRBJ1-2; TRBD1 might be the D (6 bases). The CDR3 runs 15 residues. Trimming took off 5 bases at V and 6 bases at J, with 19 bases between the two ends. The CDR3 region is CASSPRRAGADGYTF. DNA of the CDR3: TGTGCCAGCAGTCCCAGGAGGGCAGGGGCCGATGGCTACACCTTC.

The rearrangement uses TRBV30 and TRBJ2-5; D not certain. CDR3 length equals 14 residues. The germline V gene has CDR1 GTSNPN and CDR2 SVGIG (reference sequence). The germline V and J ends were trimmed by 0 bases and 5 bases, with 13 bases remaining between them. CDR3 sequence: CAWSVATFRETQYF. The CDR3 DNA reads TGTGCCTGGAGTGTGGCAACATTTAGGGAGACCCAGTACTTC. Looking up the rest from reference TRBV30 and TRBJ2-5 gives the full variable domain: SQTIHQWPATLVQPVGSPLSLECTVEGTSNPNLYWYRQAAGRGLQLLFYSVGIGQISSEVPQNLSASRPQDRQFILSSKKLLLSDSGFYLCAWSVATFRETQYFGPGTRLLVL.